Each of the 32 T cell receptor beta chains below was sequenced from the same sample in a study of T cells in Graves' hyperthyroidism and ophthalmopathy. RNA transcripts gave rise to amplified TCR beta CDR3 regions. The HTBI primer set was used in a first-round RT-PCR of the TCR CDR3. TCRdb reprocessed the multiplex PCR reads via MiXCR and lists one record per CDR3 protein. The data hold hundreds of thousands of distinct CDR3 sequences, with about 15% observed a single time. The sample comprised blood. Every receptor here comes from a man aged 18-30 years with Graves' ophthalmopathy.

This clonotype was counted once. With a much larger clone just one base away, this may be a read error. The V call is TRBV11-2, the J call TRBJ2-1, with D uncertain. This CDR3 is 17 amino acids long. Germline assignment: CDR1 SGHAT and CDR2 FQNNGV. The DNA for the CDR3 is TGTGCCAGCAGCTTGGGGTCGCCCGCCTACTCCTACAATGGGCAGTTCTTC. Translation: CASSLGSPAYSYNGQFF. Full variable domain (outside the CDR3, taken from reference TRBV11-2 and TRBJ2-1): EAGVAQSPRYKIIEKRQSVAFWCNPISGHATLYWYQQILGQGPKLLIQFQNNGVVDDSQLPKDRFSAERLKGVDSTLKIQPAKLEDSAVYLCASSLGSPAYSYNGQFFGPGTRLTVL.

The V gene is TRBV9, the J gene TRBJ1-2; no firm D call. In germline, CDR1 is SGDLS, CDR2 YYNGEE. This CDR3 comprises 14 residues. V lost 0 bases, J lost 4 bases, and 10 bases lay in between. In DNA form, the CDR3 reads TGTGCCAGCAGCGTAGTCGGGGAAAGCTATGGCTACACCTTC. Amino acids: CASSVVGESYGYTF.

V is TRBV30 and J is TRBJ1-6, with D possibly being TRBD1 (5 bases). This CDR3 has 14 amino acids. Trimming took off 8 bases at V and 6 bases at J, with 17 bases between the two ends. Germline-derived CDR1 and CDR2 are GTSNPN and SVGIG (reference sequence). The chain's CDR3 is CAGNLRGFNSPLHF. The CDR3 bases are TGTGCCGGGAATCTGCGGGGGTTTAATTCACCCCTCCACTTT.

This clonotype was observed many times. The chain links TRBV18 to TRBJ2-7, with 12 bases matching TRBD2. The ends lost 3 bases at V and 2 bases at J; junction bases unmatched: 5. Germline loops: CDR1 KGHSH, CDR2 LQKENI. CDR3 length: 16 residues. The CDR3 loop is CASSPLPSGGAYEQYF. The CDR3 region has the DNA TGTGCCAGCTCACCCCTGCCTAGCGGGGGGGCCTACGAGCAGTACTTC.

In its sample, this clonotype was seen a few times. This chain joins TRBV24-1 and TRBJ2-6, with D possibly being TRBD1 (6 bases). Germline CDR1 and CDR2: KGHDR and SFDVKD. Deletions cut 9 bases from V and 1 base from J, with 15 bases between. The CDR3 runs 16 residues. This CDR3 is CATENREGSGANVLTF. The CDR3 nucleotides are TGTGCCACCGAAAACAGGGAAGGTTCTGGGGCCAACGTCCTGACTTTC.

Many counts were recorded for this clonotype. The rearrangement uses TRBV3-1 and TRBJ2-1, with 8 bases aligning to TRBD1. With 4 bases clipped from V and 9 bases from J, the junction kept 5 bases outside the gene matches. This CDR3 contains 13 residues. CDR1 and CDR2 (germline): LGHDT, YNNKEL (reference sequence). CDR3 bases: TGTGCCAGCAGCCGCCAGACAGGGGTTGAGCAGTTCTTC. Residues: CASSRQTGVEQFF.

This clonotype has just a few counts. The J gene is TRBJ2-2, the V gene TRBV5-1; the D gene could be TRBD1 or TRBD2 (5 bases each). Germline loops: CDR1 SGHRS, CDR2 YFSETQ. The CDR3 loop spans 11 amino acids. V gave up 4 bases and J gave up 12 bases, with 10 bases separating them. In DNA, the CDR3 is TGCGCCAGCAGCGGCCCGGGACAGCTGTTTTTT. This sequence encodes CASSGPGQLFF.

In its sample, this clonotype was seen many times. The chain combines TRBV5-5 with TRBJ2-5, with D possibly being TRBD1 (6 bases). There are 14 residues in the CDR3. V dropped 4 bases and J dropped 7 bases, with 17 bases sitting between them. Germline V CDR1 and CDR2: SGHKS, YYEKEE (reference sequence). In DNA, the CDR3 is TGTGCCAGCAGCCCAGGGGAGACCCGGAGGACCCAGTACTTC. Protein: CASSPGETRRTQYF.

V gene TRBV4-1 combines with J gene TRBJ1-6; D ambiguous. Germline lookup yields CDR1 MGHRA and CDR2 YSYEKL. V dropped 3 bases and J dropped 9 bases, with 12 bases sitting between them. This CDR3 region has 14 residues. Here the CDR3 reads CASSQPLELSPLHF. The CDR3 nucleotides are TGCGCCAGCAGCCAGCCCCTGGAACTTTCACCCCTCCACTTT.

This clonotype was seen repeatedly, ten times or more. The chain has TRBV28 and TRBJ2-3; D unclear. CDR3 length: 12 residues. Germline CDR1 and CDR2: MDHEN and SYDVKM. V lost 5 bases and J 6 bases, leaving 9 bases between the germline ends. For the CDR3, the DNA is TGTGCCAGCAGTCCGGCGCGGGATACGCAGTATTTT. Translation: CASSPARDTQYF.

Many counts were recorded for this clonotype. V usage is TRBV20-1 and J usage is TRBJ2-3, with 8 bases that match TRBD1. Germline CDR1 and CDR2: DFQATT and SNEGSKA (reference sequence). CDR3 length: 12 residues. The junction had 4 bases not matched to a gene; V was cut back by 7 bases and J by 4 bases. As DNA, the CDR3 is TGCAGTGTCAGGGGGCAGGCAGATACGCAGTATTTT. Amino acids: CSVRGQADTQYF.

Ten or more counts support this clonotype. This sequence joins TRBV6-2 or TRBV6-3 and TRBJ2-1, with 8 bases lining up with TRBD2. With V trimmed by 7 bases and J by 7 bases, 3 bases remained unmatched. CDR1 and CDR2 from the germline V gene are MNHEY and SVGEGT. CDR3 length: 12 amino acids. As DNA, the CDR3 is TGTGCCAGCAAAGCGGGAGAAAATGAGCAGTTCTTC. Its protein product is CASKAGENEQFF.

The sample holds many counts of this clonotype. CDR3 loop: CSAPRQYNEQFF. The DNA for the CDR3 is TGCAGTGCTCCCCGACAGTACAATGAGCAGTTCTTC. The chain links TRBV20-1 to TRBJ2-1, with D possibly being TRBD1 (5 bases). Germline lookup yields CDR1 DFQATT and CDR2 SNEGSKA (reference sequence). V lost 5 bases and J lost 4, with 9 bases in between. CDR3 length: 12 amino acids.

The V gene is TRBV13, the J gene TRBJ2-5, with 12 nucleotides matching TRBD1. Per the germline V gene, CDR1 is PRHDT and CDR2 is FYEKMQ (reference sequence). CDR3 length equals 16 residues. Unmatched junction bases numbered 5, after V lost 5 bases and J lost 1 base. CDR3 in DNA: TGTGCCAGCAGCGGCCGGGACAGGGGGCGCCAAGAGACCCAGTACTTC. Translation gives CASSGRDRGRQETQYF.

V usage is TRBV7-8 and J usage is TRBJ1-1; the D gene is possibly TRBD1 (5 bases). The germline gives CDR1 SGHVS, CDR2 FQNEAQ. Trimming took off 5 bases at V and 7 bases at J, with 23 bases between the two ends. CDR3 length: 16 residues. CDR3 sequence (DNA): TGTGCCAGCAGCCCAGGGACCCGCTGGGGACTTTATGAAGCTTTCTTT. Residues: CASSPGTRWGLYEAFF.

This clonotype has only a few counts. The J gene is TRBJ1-1, the V gene TRBV7-6; D might be TRBD1 (6 bases). This CDR3 spans 13 amino acids. V was trimmed by 5 bases and J by 4 bases, leaving 11 bases between them. Germline assignment: CDR1 SGHVS and CDR2 FNYEAQ. CDR3 sequence (DNA): TGTGCCAGCAGCAGGGGGTTGGGCACTGAAGCTTTCTTT. Encoded protein: CASSRGLGTEAFF.

Ten or more counts support this clonotype. The chain carries TRBV10-3 and TRBJ2-7, with TRBD1 identical over 7 bases. This CDR3 has 11 residues. After removal of 8 bases from V and 3 bases from J, the junction contained 1 base not matched to a gene. The V gene's germline CDR1 is ENHRY and CDR2 SYGVKD. CDR3 nucleotides: TGTGCCATCGGACAGGACTACGAGCAGTACTTC. Translating gives CAIGQDYEQYF.

A word on this clonotype: This could be a read error, since a much larger clone is one nucleotide away. The rearrangement joins TRBV12-3 or TRBV12-4 to TRBJ2-1; 8 bases match TRBD2. The CDR3 extends over 12 amino acids. V shed 7 bases and J 13 bases; nucleotides not matched to a gene: 9. CDR3 amino acids: CASNTGGETQFF. For the CDR3, the DNA is TGTGCCAGCAATACGGGAGGGGAGACCCAGTTCTTC.

This clonotype was seen only a few times. CDR3 sequence: CSASGNSLNYGYTF. CDR3 in DNA: TGCAGTGCTAGTGGAAACAGCCTTAACTATGGCTACACCTTC. This sequence joins TRBV20-1 and TRBJ1-2, with no clear D. CDR3 length equals 14 residues. V was trimmed by 3 bases and J by 1 base, leaving 12 bases between them. Looked up from germline, CDR1 is DFQATT and CDR2 is SNEGSKA (reference sequence).

The chain links TRBV20-1 to TRBJ2-1, with TRBD2 matching over 8 bases. CDR3 size: 14 residues. Germline V lookup: CDR1 DFQATT, CDR2 SNEGSKA (reference sequence). J was trimmed by 2 bases and V by 5 bases; bases with no gene match: 5. The CDR3 region is CSARISGTYNEQFF. The CDR3 bases are TGCAGTGCTCGAATTAGCGGGACCTACAATGAGCAGTTCTTC.

This clonotype was detected once. This may be a read error: a much more frequent sequence differs by one nucleotide. V usage is TRBV7-3 and J usage is TRBJ2-1; weak D call: TRBD2 (5 bases). Per the germline V gene, CDR1 is SGHTA and CDR2 is FQGTGA. The CDR3 is 16 residues long. The CDR3 sequence is CASTLPLWETRNEQFF. CDR3 nucleotides: TGTGCCAGCACCTTACCCCTTTGGGAGACGAGAAATGAGCAGTTCTTC.

This clonotype was picked up many times. The chain links TRBV7-8 to TRBJ1-1; 11 positions match TRBD1. V was clipped by 5 bases and J by 6 bases; unmatched bases: 2. The CDR3 consists of 13 residues. Germline-derived CDR1 and CDR2 are SGHVS and FQNEAQ. CDR3 in DNA: TGTGCCAGCAGCAGGACAGGGGGCTCTGAAGCTTTCTTT. Translating gives CASSRTGGSEAFF.

The rearrangement links TRBV12-3 or TRBV12-4 to TRBJ1-6, with D possibly matching TRBD1 (5 bases). CDR3 length: 15 residues. V lost 6 bases and J lost 9, with 18 bases in between. CDR3 protein: CASREGQGRVSPLHF. For the CDR3, the DNA is TGTGCCAGCAGGGAGGGGCAGGGTCGGGTTTCACCCCTCCACTTT.

Regarding this clonotype: This is likely a read error, given that the CDR3 carries no conserved phenylalanine or tryptophan at its end. The rearrangement links TRBV5-4 to TRBJ2-7, with 9 bases that match TRBD2. Germline V gene data show CDR1 as SGHNT and CDR2 as YYREEE (reference sequence). J gave up 4 bases and V 0 bases, and 8 bases lay outside the gene matches. CDR3 length equals 16 residues. The CDR3 bases are TGTGCCAGCAGCTTGGGGTTAGCGGGAGTGGGGTACGAGCAGTACCTC. It yields the protein CASSLGLAGVGYEQYL.

This clonotype was seen many times. In DNA form, the CDR3 reads TGTGCCAGCAGTTTACAGGGAGGGGGCACTGAAGCTTTCTTT. It specifies CASSLQGGGTEAFF. This chain joins TRBV12-3 or TRBV12-4 and TRBJ1-1; possible D gene TRBD1, 6 bases. The CDR3 length is 14 residues. Trimming pared 2 bases from V and 4 bases from J, leaving 11 bases between.

This clonotype appeared many times. The chain has TRBV6-5 and TRBJ2-7; a possible D gene is TRBD1 (7 bases). Per germline, CDR1 MNHEY and CDR2 SVGAGI. The CDR3 totals 13 residues. V gave up 2 bases and J gave up 6 bases, with 11 bases separating them. CDR3 sequence reads: CASSYGQGGEQYF. The CDR3 DNA follows: TGTGCCAGCAGTTACGGCCAGGGGGGCGAGCAGTACTTC.

This clonotype was seen a few times. This chain joins TRBV24-1 and TRBJ2-7, with TRBD2 as a possible D gene (5 bases). CDR3 length: 14 residues. CDR1 and CDR2 from the germline V gene are KGHDR and SFDVKD. The V end was cut by 10 bases, the J end by 6 bases, with 21 bases between. CDR3: CATGGGRYDSEQYF. The CDR3 bases are TGTGCCACAGGTGGAGGAAGGTATGATAGCGAGCAGTACTTC.

The chain is built from TRBV11-1 and TRBJ2-6, with 8 bases matching TRBD1. CDR3 length: 18 amino acids. Germline loops: CDR1 SGHAT, CDR2 FQDESV (reference sequence). The trim removed 5 bases at V and 0 bases at J, leaving 9 bases unmatched. The chain's CDR3 is CASSLQGVASSGANVLTF. The CDR3 bases are TGTGCCAGCAGCCTACAGGGGGTCGCTTCCTCTGGGGCCAACGTCCTGACTTTC.

This clonotype was counted only a few times. The chain carries TRBV3-1 and TRBJ2-7; the D gene could be TRBD1 or TRBD2 (5 bases each). Germline V CDR1 and CDR2: LGHDT, YNNKEL (reference sequence). Trimming removed 5 bases at V and 2 bases at J, with 16 bases between. The CDR3 has 15 amino acids. The CDR3 DNA follows: TGTGCCAGCAGCAAAGGGGAGCTGGCCACCTACGAGCAGTACTTC. It is translated as CASSKGELATYEQYF.

This clonotype was observed a handful of times. This chain links TRBV20-1 with TRBJ1-5; 8 bases align to TRBD1. The CDR3 runs 13 residues. V dropped 5 bases and J dropped 3; count of bases not matched to a gene: 3. Germline lookup yields CDR1 DFQATT and CDR2 SNEGSKA (reference sequence). The CDR3 spells CSAGQGPNQPQHF. The CDR3 DNA follows: TGCAGTGCTGGACAGGGTCCCAATCAGCCCCAGCATTTT.

This clonotype was recorded many times. The J gene is TRBJ1-5, the V gene TRBV19; D call uncertain. V lost 3 bases, J lost 0 bases, and 12 bases lay in between. Germline lookup yields CDR1 LNHDA and CDR2 SQIVND (reference sequence). This CDR3 spans 16 amino acids. CDR3 protein: CASSISWGNSNQPQHF. Here the CDR3 DNA reads TGTGCCAGTAGTATTTCTTGGGGAAATAGCAATCAGCCCCAGCATTTT.

This clonotype appeared many times. This chain connects TRBV6-1 to TRBJ2-1; D is unresolved. Looked up from germline, CDR1 is MNHNS and CDR2 is SASEGT. This CDR3 comprises 15 residues. With 7 bases removed from V and 3 bases from J, the gap between germline ends came to 16 bases. The CDR3 DNA is TGTGCCAGCACAGCAACTACCTTCAACTACAATGAGCAGTTCTTC. It yields the protein CASTATTFNYNEQFF.